This TCR beta chain was observed in a study of blood T cell repertoires in COVID-19. Study information: The United States, Italy and Spain were the sources of the acute and convalescent COVID-19 samples. T cells, B-cell-depleted T cells, or PBMCs provided the cDNA or gDNA that served as material.

Original processing notes: Reference gene primer amplification gave estimated nucleated cell counts. Only in-frame clones appear in the TCRdb table, and some are missing; sequencing was by immunoSEQ multiplex PCR. The V and J calls and clone size come from that table; D and trimming were worked out from the DNA. The table includes under 80,000 clones, about 88% detected once. The V gene's germline CDR1 is SEHNR and CDR2 FQNEAQ (reference sequence). V dropped 5 bases and J dropped 1 base, with 9 bases sitting between them. The length of the CDR3 is 15 residues. The source is a man between 65 and 85 years old with active COVID-19. The gene calls are TRBV7-9 and TRBJ1-6, with D unresolved. Sequencing used peripheral blood. CDR3 DNA: TGTGCCAGCAGCCCAATGGCATCCTATAATTCACCCCTCCACTTT. Its translation: CASSPMASYNSPLHF.